The present entry profiles one T cell receptor beta chain with its context. This specimen comes from a study of cytomegalovirus exposure and HLA in healthy donors. Nominally healthy donors provided the samples, though records likely missed some immune exposures. The CDR3 covers 18 residues. Trimming pared 5 bases from V and 0 bases from J, leaving 17 bases between. Germline V lookup: CDR1 SGHTA, CDR2 FQGTGA. Vbeta (60) and Jbeta (13) primers were used in the PCR. Some clones are missing from TCRdb's copy, which holds only in-frame ones; the method was immunoSEQ multiplex PCR. This sample has over 50,000 clones, with around 75% found just once.

V is TRBV7-3 and J is TRBJ2-6, with D possibly TRBD1 on 8 matching bases. This clonotype was obtained from a man aged 50 to 60 in good health and CMV-seropositive. Sequencing was carried out using PBMCs. The CDR3 DNA sequence: TGTGCCAGCAGCCTTAACAGGGGGGGAAGCTCTGGGGCCAACGTCCTGACTTTC. It yields the protein CASSLNRGGSSGANVLTF. The whole variable domain, filled in from reference TRBV7-3 and TRBJ2-6, reads GAGVSQTPSNKVTEKGKYVELRCDPISGHTALYWYRQSLGQGPEFLIYFQGTGAADDSGLPNDRFFAVRPEGSVSTLKIQRTERGDSAVYLCASSLNRGGSSGANVLTFGAGSRLTVL.